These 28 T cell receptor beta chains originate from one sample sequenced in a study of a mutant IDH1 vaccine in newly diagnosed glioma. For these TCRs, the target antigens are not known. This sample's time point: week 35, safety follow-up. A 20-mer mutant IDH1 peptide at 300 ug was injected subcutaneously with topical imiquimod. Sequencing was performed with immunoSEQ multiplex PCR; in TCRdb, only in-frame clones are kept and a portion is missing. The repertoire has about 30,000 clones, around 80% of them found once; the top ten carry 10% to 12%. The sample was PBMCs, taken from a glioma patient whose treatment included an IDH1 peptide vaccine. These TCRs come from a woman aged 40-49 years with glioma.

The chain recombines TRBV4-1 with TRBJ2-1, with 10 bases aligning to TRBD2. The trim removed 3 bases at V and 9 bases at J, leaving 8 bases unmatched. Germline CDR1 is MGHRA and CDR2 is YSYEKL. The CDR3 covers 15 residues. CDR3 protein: CASSHPTSGASEQFF. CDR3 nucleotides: TGCGCCAGCAGCCACCCCACTAGCGGGGCATCTGAGCAGTTCTTC.

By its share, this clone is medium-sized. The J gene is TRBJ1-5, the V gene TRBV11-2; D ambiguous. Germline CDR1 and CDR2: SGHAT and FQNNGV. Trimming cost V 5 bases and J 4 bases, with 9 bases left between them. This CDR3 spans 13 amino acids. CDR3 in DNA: TGTGCCAGCAGCCCGTATGCTAATCAGCCCCAGCATTTT. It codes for CASSPYANQPQHF. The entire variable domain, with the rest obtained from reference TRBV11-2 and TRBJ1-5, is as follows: EAGVAQSPRYKIIEKRQSVAFWCNPISGHATLYWYQQILGQGPKLLIQFQNNGVVDDSQLPKDRFSAERLKGVDSTLKIQPAKLEDSAVYLCASSPYANQPQHFGDGTRLSIL.

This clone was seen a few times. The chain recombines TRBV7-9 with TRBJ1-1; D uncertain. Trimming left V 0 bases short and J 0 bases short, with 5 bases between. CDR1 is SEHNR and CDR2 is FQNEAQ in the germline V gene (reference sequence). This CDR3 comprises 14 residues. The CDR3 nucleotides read TGTGCCAGCAGCTTAGCGCGGATGAACACTGAAGCTTTCTTT. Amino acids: CASSLARMNTEAFF.

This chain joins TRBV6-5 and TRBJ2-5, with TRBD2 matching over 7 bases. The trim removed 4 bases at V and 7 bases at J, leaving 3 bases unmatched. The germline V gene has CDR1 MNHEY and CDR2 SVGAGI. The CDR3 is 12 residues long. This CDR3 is CASSWEGLTQYF. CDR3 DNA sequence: TGTGCCAGCAGTTGGGAGGGCCTGACCCAGTACTTC.

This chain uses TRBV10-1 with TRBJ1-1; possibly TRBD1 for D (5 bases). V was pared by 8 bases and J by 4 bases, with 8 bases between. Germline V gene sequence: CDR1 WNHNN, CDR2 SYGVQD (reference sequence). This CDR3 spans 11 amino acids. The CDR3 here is CASSRGTEAFF. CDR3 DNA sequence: TGCGCCAGCTCGAGGGGCACTGAAGCTTTCTTT.

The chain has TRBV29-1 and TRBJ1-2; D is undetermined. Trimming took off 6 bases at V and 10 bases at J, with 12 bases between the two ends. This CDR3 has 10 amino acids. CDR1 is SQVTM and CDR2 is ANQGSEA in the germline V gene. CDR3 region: CSVIGRDYTF. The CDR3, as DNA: TGCAGCGTGATAGGACGGGACTACACCTTC.

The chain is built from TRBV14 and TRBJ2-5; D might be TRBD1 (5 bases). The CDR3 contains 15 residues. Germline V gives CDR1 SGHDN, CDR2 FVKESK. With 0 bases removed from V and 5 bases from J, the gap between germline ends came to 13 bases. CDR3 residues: CASSQDRGPRETQYF. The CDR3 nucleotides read TGTGCCAGCAGCCAAGATAGGGGCCCCCGGGAGACCCAGTACTTC.

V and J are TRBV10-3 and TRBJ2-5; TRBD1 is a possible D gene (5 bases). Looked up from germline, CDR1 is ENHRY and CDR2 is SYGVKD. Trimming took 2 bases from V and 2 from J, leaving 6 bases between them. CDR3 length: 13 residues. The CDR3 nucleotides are TGTGCCATCAGTGAGAGACAGCAAGAGACCCAGTACTTC. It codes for CAISERQQETQYF.

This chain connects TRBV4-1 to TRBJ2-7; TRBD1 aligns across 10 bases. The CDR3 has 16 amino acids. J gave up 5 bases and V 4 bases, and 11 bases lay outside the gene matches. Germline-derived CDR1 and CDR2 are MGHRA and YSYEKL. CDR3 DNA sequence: TGCGCCAGCAGCCCTTTCGACAGGGGGCGAGTAGACGAGCAGTACTTC. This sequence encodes CASSPFDRGRVDEQYF.

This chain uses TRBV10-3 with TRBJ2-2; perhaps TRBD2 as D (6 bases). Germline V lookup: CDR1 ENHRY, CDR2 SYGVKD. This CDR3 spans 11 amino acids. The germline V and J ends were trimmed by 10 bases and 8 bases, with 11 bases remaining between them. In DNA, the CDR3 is TGTGCCAGCCAACGGGGGGGGGAGCTGTTTTTT. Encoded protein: CASQRGGELFF.

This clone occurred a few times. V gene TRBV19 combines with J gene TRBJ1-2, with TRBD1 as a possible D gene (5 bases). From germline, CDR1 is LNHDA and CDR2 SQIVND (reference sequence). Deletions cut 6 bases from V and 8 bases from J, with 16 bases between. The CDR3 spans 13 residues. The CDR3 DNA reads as TGTGCCAGTAGGGTTCCCGGGGCGGGCGGCTACACCTTC. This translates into CASRVPGAGGYTF.

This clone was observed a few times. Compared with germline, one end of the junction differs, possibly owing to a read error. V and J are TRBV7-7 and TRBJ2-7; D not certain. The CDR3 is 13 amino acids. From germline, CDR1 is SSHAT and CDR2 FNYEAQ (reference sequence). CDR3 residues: CASSLAVWTGQYF. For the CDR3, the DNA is TGTGCTAGCAGCTTAGCCGTTTGGACGGGGCAGTACTTC.

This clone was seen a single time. For the CDR3, the DNA is TGTGCCAGCAGGGGCGGTGGCTCCTACGAGCAGTACTTC. Amino acids: CASRGGGSYEQYF. The chain combines TRBV2 with TRBJ2-7; D not resolved. The CDR3 totals 13 residues. V shed 6 bases and J shed 0 bases, with 9 bases lying between them. Germline assignment: CDR1 SNHLY and CDR2 FYNNEI.

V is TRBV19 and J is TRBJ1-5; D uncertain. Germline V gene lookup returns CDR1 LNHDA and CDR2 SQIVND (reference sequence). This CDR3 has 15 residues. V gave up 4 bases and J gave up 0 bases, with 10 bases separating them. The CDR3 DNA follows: TGTGCCAGTAGTAGTCGGGGTAATAGCAATCAGCCCCAGCATTTT. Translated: CASSSRGNSNQPQHF.

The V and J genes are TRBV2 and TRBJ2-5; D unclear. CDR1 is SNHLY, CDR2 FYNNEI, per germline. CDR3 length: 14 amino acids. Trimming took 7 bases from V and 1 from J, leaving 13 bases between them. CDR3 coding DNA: TGTGCCAGCATGCGTGCCCTCGCCCAAGAGACCCAGTACTTC. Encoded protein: CASMRALAQETQYF. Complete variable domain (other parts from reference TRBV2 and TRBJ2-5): EPEVTQTPSHQVTQMGQEVILRCVPISNHLYFYWYRQILGQKVEFLVSFYNNEISEKSEIFDDQFSVERPDGSNFTLKIRSTKLEDSAMYFCASMRALAQETQYFGPGTRLLVL.

Here the CDR3 reads CASSFVPADTEAFF. The CDR3 DNA sequence: TGCGCCAGCAGCTTTGTCCCGGCGGACACTGAAGCTTTCTTT. This chain joins TRBV5-1 and TRBJ1-1; D ambiguous. Germline V lookup: CDR1 SGHRS, CDR2 YFSETQ. This CDR3 region has 14 residues. Trimming left V 2 bases short and J 3 bases short, with 11 bases between.

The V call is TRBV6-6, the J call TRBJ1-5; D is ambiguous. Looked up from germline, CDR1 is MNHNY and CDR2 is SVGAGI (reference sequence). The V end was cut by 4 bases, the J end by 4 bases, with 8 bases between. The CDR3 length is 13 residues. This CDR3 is CASSSQINQPQHF. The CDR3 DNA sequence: TGTGCCAGCAGTTCCCAAATAAATCAGCCCCAGCATTTT.

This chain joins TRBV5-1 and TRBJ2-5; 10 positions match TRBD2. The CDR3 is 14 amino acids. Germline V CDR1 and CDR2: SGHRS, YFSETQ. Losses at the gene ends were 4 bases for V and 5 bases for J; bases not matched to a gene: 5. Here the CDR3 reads CASSLSGGAETQYF. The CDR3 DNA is TGCGCCAGCAGCCTGAGCGGGGGGGCCGAGACCCAGTACTTC.

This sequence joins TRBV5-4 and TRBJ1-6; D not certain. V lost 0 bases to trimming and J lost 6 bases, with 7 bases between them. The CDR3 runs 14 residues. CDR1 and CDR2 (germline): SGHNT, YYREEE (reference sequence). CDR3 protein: CASSLDQTNSPLHF. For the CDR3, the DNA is TGTGCCAGCAGCTTGGATCAGACTAATTCACCCCTCCACTTT.

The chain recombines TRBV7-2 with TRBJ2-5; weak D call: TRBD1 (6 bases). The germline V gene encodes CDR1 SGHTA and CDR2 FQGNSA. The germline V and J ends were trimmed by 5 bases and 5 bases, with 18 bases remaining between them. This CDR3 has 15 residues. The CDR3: CASSRRWGPGETQYF. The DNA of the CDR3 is TGTGCCAGCAGCCGACGATGGGGGCCCGGGGAGACCCAGTACTTC.

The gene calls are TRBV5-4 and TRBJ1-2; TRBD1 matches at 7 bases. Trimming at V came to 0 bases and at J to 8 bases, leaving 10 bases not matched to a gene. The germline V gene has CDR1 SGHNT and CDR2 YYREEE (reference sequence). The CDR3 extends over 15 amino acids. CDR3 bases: TGTGCCAGCAGCTTGGCCTTGGAGGGGGCGCAGGGCTACACCTTC. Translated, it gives CASSLALEGAQGYTF.

CDR3 sequence: CSVFRTGSGYTF. CDR3 DNA: TGCAGCGTTTTCCGGACAGGGAGCGGCTACACCTTC. The chain couples TRBV29-1 to TRBJ1-2; 8 bases match TRBD1. After removal of 5 bases from V and 8 bases from J, the junction contained 7 bases not matched to a gene. The CDR3 is 12 amino acids. Germline values: CDR1 SQVTM, CDR2 ANQGSEA.

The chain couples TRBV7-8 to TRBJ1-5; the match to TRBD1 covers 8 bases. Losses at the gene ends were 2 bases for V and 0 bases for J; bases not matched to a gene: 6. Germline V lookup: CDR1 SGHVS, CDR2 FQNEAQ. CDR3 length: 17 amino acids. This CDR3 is CASSLPLTGDSNQPQHF. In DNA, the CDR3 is TGTGCCAGCAGCTTACCATTGACAGGGGATAGCAATCAGCCCCAGCATTTT.

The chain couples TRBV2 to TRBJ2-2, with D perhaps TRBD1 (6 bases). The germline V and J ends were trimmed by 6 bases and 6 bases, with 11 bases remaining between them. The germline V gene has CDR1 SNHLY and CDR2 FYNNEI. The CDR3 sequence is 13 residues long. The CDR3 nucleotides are TGTGCCAGCAGGTTGGGGGCAGCCGGGGAGCTGTTTTTT. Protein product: CASRLGAAGELFF.

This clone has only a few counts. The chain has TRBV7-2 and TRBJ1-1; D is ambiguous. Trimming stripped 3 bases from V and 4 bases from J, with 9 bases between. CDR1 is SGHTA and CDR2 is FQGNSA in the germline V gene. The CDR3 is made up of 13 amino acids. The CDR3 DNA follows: TGTGCCAGCAGCTTGGGGTCGGTCACTGAAGCTTTCTTT. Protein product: CASSLGSVTEAFF.

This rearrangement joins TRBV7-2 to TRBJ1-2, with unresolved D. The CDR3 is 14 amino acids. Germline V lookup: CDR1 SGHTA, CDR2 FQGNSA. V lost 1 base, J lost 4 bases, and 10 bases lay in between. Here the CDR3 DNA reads TGTGCCAGCAGCTTAGAAGCAAGGGCCTATGGCTACACCTTC. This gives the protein CASSLEARAYGYTF.

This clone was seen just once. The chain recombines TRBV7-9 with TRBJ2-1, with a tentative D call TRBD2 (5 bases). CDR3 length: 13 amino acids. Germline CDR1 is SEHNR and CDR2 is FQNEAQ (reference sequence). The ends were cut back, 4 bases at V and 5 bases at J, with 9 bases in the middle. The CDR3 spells CASSSDYHNEQFF. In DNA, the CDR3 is TGTGCCAGCAGCTCCGACTACCACAATGAGCAGTTCTTC. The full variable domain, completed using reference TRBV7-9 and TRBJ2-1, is DTGVSQNPRHKITKRGQNVTFRCDPISEHNRLYWYRQTLGQGPEFLTYFQNEAQLEKSRLLSDRFSAERPKGSFSTLEIQRTEQGDSAMYLCASSSDYHNEQFFGPGTRLTVL.

CDR3 loop: CASRGDRSLLNTEAFF. CDR3 DNA: TGTGCCAGCAGAGGGGACAGGAGTCTATTGAACACTGAAGCTTTCTTT. V usage is TRBV5-4 and J usage is TRBJ1-1; TRBD1 aligns across 8 bases. The CDR3 contains 16 residues. The germline gives CDR1 SGHNT, CDR2 YYREEE (reference sequence). Germline trimming cut 5 bases from V and 0 bases from J; bases unmatched to any gene: 9.